This TCR beta chain was sequenced for a study of blood T cells in healthy people across ages. The study, taken as a whole, reports: With unsorted PBMCs, a conclusive comparison of naive versus antigen-experienced cells was not possible. In older individuals, TCR beta diversity per million T cells was lower, falling roughly linearly with age.

The authors ran a second PCR of roughly 6 to 12 cycles using a sample-barcoded 5' primer and a J-beta primer mix. Via MiXCR, TCRdb re-called the 5' RACE reads, giving one row per CDR3 protein. In the table there are 550,000 to 800,000 distinct CDR3 sequences, around 21% of which are singletons. Concerning this clonotype itself: Its antigen remains unidentified. A single base separates this from a much larger clone, so it may be a read error.

The CDR3 length is 16 residues. CDR1 is DFQATT and CDR2 is SNEGSKA in the germline V gene (reference sequence). The genes are TRBV20-1 and TRBJ2-6, with 8 nucleotides matching TRBD1. The receptor's source is an older man in good health. Material: blood. The CDR3 reads CSARPGGASGASVLTF. The CDR3 DNA follows: TGCAGTGCTCGCCCAGGGGGCGCGTCTGGGGCCAGCGTCCTGACTTTC.